This record concerns one TCR beta chain sequence. The entry originates in a study of monozygotic twins with inflammatory bowel disease. This CDR3 is built from 19 residues. From germline, CDR1 is MNHEY and CDR2 SMNVEV (reference sequence). TCRdb derives one entry per CDR3 protein from the 5' RACE reads, leaving out DNA. Its table records just over 300,000 distinct CDR3 sequences. The sequence came from a human donor with ulcerative colitis or Crohn's disease, or a healthy co-twin of an affected twin (not recorded which). Material: blood. The rearrangement uses TRBV27 and TRBJ2-3; TCRdb's assignment of TRBD2 cannot be checked, as there is no DNA. The CDR3 is CASSRTSGGPTSSTDTQYF.